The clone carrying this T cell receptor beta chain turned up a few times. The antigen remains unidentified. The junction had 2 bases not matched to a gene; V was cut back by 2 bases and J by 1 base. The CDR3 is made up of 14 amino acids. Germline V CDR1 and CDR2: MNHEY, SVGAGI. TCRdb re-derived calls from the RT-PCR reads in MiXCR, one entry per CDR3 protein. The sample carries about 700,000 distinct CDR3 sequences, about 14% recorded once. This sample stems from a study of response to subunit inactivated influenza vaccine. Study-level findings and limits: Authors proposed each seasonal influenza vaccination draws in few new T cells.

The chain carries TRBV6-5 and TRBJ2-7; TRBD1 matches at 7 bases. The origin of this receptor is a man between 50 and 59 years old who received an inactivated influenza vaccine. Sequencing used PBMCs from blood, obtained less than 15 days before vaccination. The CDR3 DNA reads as TGTGCCAGCAGTTACCGGGGACAGTCCTACGAGCAGTACTTC. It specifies CASSYRGQSYEQYF.